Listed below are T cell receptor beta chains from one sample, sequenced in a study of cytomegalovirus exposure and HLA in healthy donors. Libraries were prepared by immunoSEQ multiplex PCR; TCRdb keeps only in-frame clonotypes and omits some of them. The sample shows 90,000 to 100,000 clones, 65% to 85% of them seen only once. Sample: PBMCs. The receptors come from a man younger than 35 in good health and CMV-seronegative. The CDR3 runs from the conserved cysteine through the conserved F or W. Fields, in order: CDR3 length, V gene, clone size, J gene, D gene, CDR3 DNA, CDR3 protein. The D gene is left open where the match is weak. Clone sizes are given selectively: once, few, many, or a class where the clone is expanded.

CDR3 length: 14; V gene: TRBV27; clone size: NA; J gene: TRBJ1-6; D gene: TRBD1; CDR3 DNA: TGTGCCAGCAGAAGGACAGGGTTTAATTCACCCCTCCACTTT; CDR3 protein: CASRRTGFNSPLHF
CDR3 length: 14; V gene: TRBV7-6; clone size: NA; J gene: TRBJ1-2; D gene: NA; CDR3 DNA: TGTGCCAGCAGCCCCTCGGGGGGCGTCTATGGCTACACCTTC; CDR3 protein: CASSPSGGVYGYTF
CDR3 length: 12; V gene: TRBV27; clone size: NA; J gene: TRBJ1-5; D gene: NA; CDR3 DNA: TGTGCCAGCAGTTTTGTAGATCAGCCCCAGCATTTT; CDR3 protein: CASSFVDQPQHF
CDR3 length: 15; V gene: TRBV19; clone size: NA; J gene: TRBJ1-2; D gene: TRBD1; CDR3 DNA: TGTGCCAGTAGTACCCGGGACAGGGGGAGCTATGGCTACACCTTC; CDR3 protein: CASSTRDRGSYGYTF
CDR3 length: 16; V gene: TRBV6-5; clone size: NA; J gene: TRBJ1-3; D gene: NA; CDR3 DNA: TGTGCCAGCAGTTACTCGGGCGGGACCGGCGGAAACACCATATATTTT; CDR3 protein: CASSYSGGTGGNTIYF
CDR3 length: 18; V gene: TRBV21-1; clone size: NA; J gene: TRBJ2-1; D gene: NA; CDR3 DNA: TGTGCCAGCAGCAAAGCGCCTAGCGGGGGCCTAGAATACAATGAGCAGTTCTTC; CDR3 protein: CASSKAPSGGLEYNEQFF
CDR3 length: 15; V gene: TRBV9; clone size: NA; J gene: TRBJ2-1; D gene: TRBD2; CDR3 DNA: TGTGCCAGCAGCGTAGTCAACGGGGGGTTCAATGAGCAGTTCTTC; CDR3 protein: CASSVVNGGFNEQFF
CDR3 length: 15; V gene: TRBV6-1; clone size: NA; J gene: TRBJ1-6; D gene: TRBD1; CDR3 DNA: TGTGCCAGCAGTACCGGACAGGGGGCTAATTCACCCCTCCACTTT; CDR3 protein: CASSTGQGANSPLHF
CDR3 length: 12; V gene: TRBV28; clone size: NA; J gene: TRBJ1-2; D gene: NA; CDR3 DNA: TGTGCCAGCAGCCCCGCCGGGTATGGCTACACCTTC; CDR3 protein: CASSPAGYGYTF
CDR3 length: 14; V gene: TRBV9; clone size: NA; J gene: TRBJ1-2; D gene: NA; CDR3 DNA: TGTGCCAGCAGCGCCGGGGGTCAGCCGCATGGCTACACCTTC; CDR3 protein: CASSAGGQPHGYTF
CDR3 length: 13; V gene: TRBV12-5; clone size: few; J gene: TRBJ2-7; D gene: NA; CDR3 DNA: TGTGCTAGTGGTTTGAGAACAGGGAACGAGCAGTACTTC; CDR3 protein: CASGLRTGNEQYF
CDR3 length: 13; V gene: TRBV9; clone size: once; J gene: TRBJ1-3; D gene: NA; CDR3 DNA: TGTGCCAGCAGCGACAGGTCTGGAAACACCATATATTTT; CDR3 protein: CASSDRSGNTIYF
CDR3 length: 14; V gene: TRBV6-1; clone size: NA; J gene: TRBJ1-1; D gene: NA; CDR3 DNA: TGTGCCAGCAGCCCGACGGGGTCGAACACTGAAGCTTTCTTT; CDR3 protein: CASSPTGSNTEAFF
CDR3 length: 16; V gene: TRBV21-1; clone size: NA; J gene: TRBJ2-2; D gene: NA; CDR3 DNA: TGTGCCAGCAGCAAAGAGAAGGGACTGAACACCGGGGAGCTGTTTTTT; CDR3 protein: CASSKEKGLNTGELFF